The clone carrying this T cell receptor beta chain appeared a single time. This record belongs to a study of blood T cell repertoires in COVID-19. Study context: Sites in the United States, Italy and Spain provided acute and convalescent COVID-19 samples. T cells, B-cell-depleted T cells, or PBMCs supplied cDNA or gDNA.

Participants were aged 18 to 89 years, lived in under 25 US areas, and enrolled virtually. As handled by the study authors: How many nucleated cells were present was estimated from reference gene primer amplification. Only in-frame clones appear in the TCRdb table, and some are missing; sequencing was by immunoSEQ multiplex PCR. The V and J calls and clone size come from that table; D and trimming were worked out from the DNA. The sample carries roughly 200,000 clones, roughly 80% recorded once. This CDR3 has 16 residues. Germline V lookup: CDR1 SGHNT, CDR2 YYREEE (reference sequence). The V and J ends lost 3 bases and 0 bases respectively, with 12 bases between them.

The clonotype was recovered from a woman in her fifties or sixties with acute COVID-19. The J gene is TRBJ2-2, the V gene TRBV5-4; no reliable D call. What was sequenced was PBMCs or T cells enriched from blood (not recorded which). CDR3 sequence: CASSSWAGSNTGELFF. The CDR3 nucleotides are TGTGCCAGCAGCTCCTGGGCAGGATCGAACACCGGGGAGCTGTTTTTT.